Following are 10 T cell receptor beta chains from one sample sequenced in a study of cytomegalovirus exposure and HLA in healthy donors. Amplification used 60 Vbeta primers and 13 Jbeta primers. This table comes from immunoSEQ multiplex PCR, and its TCRdb copy is limited to in-frame clones, with some not included. The profile shows some 120,000 clones, about 81% of them singletons. The sequenced material came from PBMCs. The source is a woman aged 25 to 45 in good health and CMV-seronegative.

This sequence joins TRBV10-3 and TRBJ1-5, with D perhaps matching TRBD1 (6 bases). Germline values: CDR1 ENHRY, CDR2 SYGVKD. The V end lost 0 bases, the J end lost 4 bases, and 13 bases lay between the germline ends. This CDR3 is built from 16 residues. The chain's CDR3 is CAISESFQGSNQPQHF. The CDR3 coding sequence is TGTGCCATCAGTGAGTCCTTTCAGGGGAGTAATCAGCCCCAGCATTTT.

The chain is built from TRBV6-6 and TRBJ1-2, with 7 positions matching TRBD1. The CDR3 is 13 amino acids. In germline, CDR1 is MNHNY, CDR2 SVGAGI (reference sequence). V trimming: 2 bases; J trimming: 5 bases; junction bases outside the gene matches: 2. The CDR3 region has the DNA TGTGCCAGCAGTTACCCGGGACAGTATGGCTACACCTTC. This codes for CASSYPGQYGYTF.

This clone was recorded only once. V and J are TRBV19 and TRBJ1-1; D is undetermined. CDR3 length: 14 amino acids. The V end lost 7 bases, the J end lost 3 bases, and 15 bases lay between the germline ends. CDR1 LNHDA and CDR2 SQIVND come from the germline V gene (reference sequence). In DNA form, the CDR3 reads TGTGCCAGTATCGCGGATCCGCTAGACACTGAAGCTTTCTTT. It translates to CASIADPLDTEAFF. Filled out from reference TRBV19 and TRBJ1-1, the complete variable domain reads DGGITQSPKYLFRKEGQNVTLSCEQNLNHDAMYWYRQDPGQGLRLIYYSQIVNDFQKGDIAEGYSVSREKKESFPLTVTSAQKNPTAFYLCASIADPLDTEAFFGQGTRLTVV.

The chain has TRBV11-2 and TRBJ2-3, with no clear D. The CDR3 is 16 residues long. Germline-derived CDR1 and CDR2 are SGHAT and FQNNGV. The V and J ends lost 5 bases and 0 bases respectively, with 15 bases between them. This CDR3 is CASSLRQAGSTDTQYF. In nucleotides, the CDR3 is TGTGCCAGCAGCCTCCGCCAGGCCGGAAGCACAGATACGCAGTATTTT.

The chain recombines TRBV6-6 with TRBJ1-5, with TRBD1 matching 7 bases. CDR3 length: 12 amino acids. The V gene end was trimmed by 10 bases and the J gene end by 3 bases; junction bases not matched to a gene: 3. CDR1 and CDR2 from the germline V gene are MNHNY and SVGAGI (reference sequence). CDR3: CATGTANQPQHF. CDR3 sequence (DNA): TGTGCCACCGGGACAGCCAATCAGCCCCAGCATTTT.

This clone was observed a few times. V usage is TRBV10-1 and J usage is TRBJ1-1; possibly TRBD1 for D (5 bases). The CDR3 is 13 amino acids. Germline V CDR1 and CDR2: WNHNN, SYGVQD (reference sequence). Between the trimmed V and J ends, which lost 4 bases and 5 bases, there was a span of 11 bases. The CDR3 coding sequence is TGCGCCAGCAGTGGGGGCGGCGGTACTGAAGCTTTCTTT. This codes for CASSGGGGTEAFF.

The chain employs TRBV11-3 and TRBJ2-6; D is perhaps TRBD2 (7 bases). Germline V gene lookup returns CDR1 SGHNT and CDR2 YENEEA. The V end was cut by 8 bases, the J end by 0 bases, with 11 bases between. The CDR3 runs 15 residues. CDR3 DNA sequence: TGTGCCAGCGGGGGGGGCCTCTCTGGGGCCAACGTCCTGACTTTC. Its translation: CASGGGLSGANVLTF.

The chain is built from TRBV15 and TRBJ2-1, with 10 positions matching TRBD2. Germline V lookup: CDR1 LNHNV, CDR2 YYDKDF (reference sequence). This CDR3 has 17 amino acids. Unmatched junction bases numbered 14, after V lost 3 bases and J lost 9 bases. The CDR3, as DNA: TGTGCCACCAGCAGGGGGGTCGGGACTAGCGAAGGAGGTGAGCAGTTCTTC. Residues: CATSRGVGTSEGGEQFF.

The CDR3 reads CASSNTIHEQYF. DNA of the CDR3: TGCGCCAGCAGCAACACCATCCACGAGCAGTACTTC. This chain links TRBV4-1 with TRBJ2-7, with no clear D. CDR1 MGHRA and CDR2 YSYEKL come from the germline V gene. The CDR3 runs 12 residues. V gave up 5 bases and J gave up 5 bases, with 10 bases separating them.

The sample holds a few counts of this clone. The genes are TRBV27 and TRBJ2-1, with D tentatively TRBD2 (6 bases). CDR3 length equals 16 residues. The V end lost 5 bases, the J end lost 8 bases, and 22 bases lay between the germline ends. Germline values: CDR1 MNHEY, CDR2 SMNVEV (reference sequence). CDR3 coding DNA: TGTGCCAGCAGTCCCCAAACGGGGGTGGTATTCGATGAGCAGTTCTTC. As protein: CASSPQTGVVFDEQFF.